This T cell receptor beta chain emerged from a study of blood T cell repertoires in COVID-19. In the study overall: Nucleic acid was either cDNA or gDNA, and it came from T cells, B-cell-depleted T cells, or PBMCs.

Germline CDR1 and CDR2: SGHNT and YYREEE (reference sequence). CDR3 length: 17 amino acids. V was pared by 4 bases and J by 6 bases, with 11 bases of the junction left unmatched. Methods used by the authors: Using reference gene primer amplification, nucleated cell counts were estimated. Libraries were prepared by immunoSEQ multiplex PCR; TCRdb keeps only in-frame clonotypes and omits some of them. V and J calls and clone size are given by that table; D and trimming were obtained from the DNA. The sample carries 300,000 to 350,000 clones, over 75% recorded once. Sequenced sample: peripheral blood. This TCR came from a woman younger than 45 with COVID-19, enrolled during active disease. V gene TRBV5-4 combines with J gene TRBJ2-1; 12 bases map to TRBD2. The DNA for the CDR3 is TGTGCCAGCAGCAAAAGACTAGCGGGAGCTCCCCGCAATGAGCAGTTCTTC. Amino acids: CASSKRLAGAPRNEQFF.